This T cell receptor (beta chain) was documented in a study of TIL therapy for anti-PD-1-resistant metastatic lung cancer. Overall study context: Tumors were harvested before any PD-1/PD-L1 blockade. Median patient age was almost 55, ranging about 35-80 years.

Sequencing used immunoSEQ v3. Sequencing depth was 1.5 million to 2 million read pairs for survey level, roughly 4.5-6.5 million for deep. The data were produced by immunoSEQ multiplex PCR, yet TCRdb's version contains in-frame clones alone and is incomplete. Of some 57,000 clones detected, around nine tenths appear once; the ten largest clones hold approximately 2.4%. Findings and caveats of the study: The baseline peripheral repertoire was partially replaced by infused TIL clonotypes that later decayed.

Germline V gene data show CDR1 as KGHSH and CDR2 as LQKENI. V lost 0 bases, J lost 6 bases, and 11 bases lay in between. This CDR3 has 15 amino acids. Comments on this clone: The antigen is undetermined.

The time point is: pre-treatment sample, taken before nivolumab and TIL therapy. The chain is built from TRBV18 and TRBJ2-2; D might be TRBD1 (6 bases). The specimen was blood, collected at baseline. This receptor was obtained from a person between 30 and 79 years old with non-small cell lung cancer. CDR3 sequence reads: CASSPPAGESGELFF. Written as DNA, the CDR3 is TGTGCCAGCTCACCACCGGCAGGGGAATCCGGGGAGCTGTTTTTT.